This TCR beta chain stems from a study of cytomegalovirus exposure and HLA in healthy donors. V lost 5 bases and J 5 bases, leaving 12 bases between the germline ends. Germline values: CDR1 SGHTA, CDR2 FQGNSA. This CDR3 comprises 13 residues. Every donor was a healthy person donating bone marrow. The PCR ran on 60 Vbeta and 13 Jbeta primers. Assay used: immunoSEQ multiplex PCR; TCRdb lists only in-frame clones, some missing. The sample yields fewer than 250,000 clones, around nine tenths seen once. General study findings and limits: Later analysis identified several of the most significant clusters that appeared linked to common viral pathogens.

On this clone: Antigen unknown.

V gene TRBV7-2 combines with J gene TRBJ1-1; tentative D call: TRBD1 (6 bases). Sequencing was done on a sample of PBMCs. This clonotype was sampled from a woman under 30 in good health and CMV-seronegative. The CDR3 sequence is CASSTQQGTEAFF. In DNA form, the CDR3 reads TGTGCCAGCAGCACCCAACAGGGTACTGAAGCTTTCTTT.